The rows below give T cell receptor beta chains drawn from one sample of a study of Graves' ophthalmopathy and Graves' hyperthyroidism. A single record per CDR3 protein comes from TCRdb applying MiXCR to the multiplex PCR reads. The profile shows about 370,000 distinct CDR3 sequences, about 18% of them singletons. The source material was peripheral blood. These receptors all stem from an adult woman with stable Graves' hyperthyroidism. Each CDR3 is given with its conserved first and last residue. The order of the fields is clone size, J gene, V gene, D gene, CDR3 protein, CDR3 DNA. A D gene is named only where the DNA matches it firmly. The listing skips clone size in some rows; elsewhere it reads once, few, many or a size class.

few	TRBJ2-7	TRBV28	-	CASSRWAGTYEQYF	TGTGCCAGCAGCCGTTGGGCAGGGACCTACGAGCAGTACTTC
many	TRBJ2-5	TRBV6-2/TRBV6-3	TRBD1	CASRKDRGVETQYF	TGTGCCAGCAGGAAAGACAGGGGTGTAGAGACCCAGTACTTC
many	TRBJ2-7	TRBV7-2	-	CASSRTLQASSYEQYF	TGTGCCAGCAGCCGAACGCTACAGGCCTCCTCCTACGAGCAGTACTTC
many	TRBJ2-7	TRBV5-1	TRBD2	CASSSRPGTSGRPGVYEQYF	TGCGCCAGCAGCTCTCGTCCCGGGACTAGCGGTCGCCCTGGTGTCTACGAGCAGTACTTC
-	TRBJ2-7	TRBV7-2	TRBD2	CASSRGLVGSSYEQYF	TGTGCCAGCAGCCGGGGACTAGTGGGTAGCTCCTACGAGCAGTACTTC
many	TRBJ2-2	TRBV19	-	CASRTAEGTGELFF	TGTGCCAGTAGGACGGCAGAGGGGACCGGGGAGCTGTTTTTT
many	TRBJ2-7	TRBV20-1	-	CSASALGEGRYEQYF	TGCAGTGCTAGTGCCCTAGGAGAGGGCCGGTACGAGCAGTACTTC
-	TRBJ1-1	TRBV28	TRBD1	CASSFRTGFEAFF	TGTGCCAGCAGTTTCCGGACAGGGTTTGAAGCTTTCTTT
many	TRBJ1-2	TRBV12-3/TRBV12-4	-	CASSLGQTLGYGYTF	TGTGCCAGCAGTCTTGGACAGACCCTCGGCTATGGCTACACCTTC
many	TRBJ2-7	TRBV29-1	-	CSIAVNQGTYEQYF	TGCAGCATTGCGGTGAACCAGGGTACCTACGAGCAGTACTTC
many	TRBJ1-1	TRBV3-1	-	CASSQGDGNTEAFF	TGTGCCAGCAGCCAAGGAGATGGGAACACTGAAGCTTTCTTT
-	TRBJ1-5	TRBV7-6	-	CASSPGINQPQHF	TGTGCCAGCAGCCCCGGCATAAATCAGCCCCAGCATTTT
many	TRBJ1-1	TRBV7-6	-	CASSRTPSMNTEAFF	TGTGCCAGCAGCCGGACACCGAGCATGAACACTGAAGCTTTCTTT
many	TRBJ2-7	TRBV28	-	CASRVGAQDEQYF	TGTGCCAGCAGGGTAGGGGCGCAGGACGAGCAGTACTTC